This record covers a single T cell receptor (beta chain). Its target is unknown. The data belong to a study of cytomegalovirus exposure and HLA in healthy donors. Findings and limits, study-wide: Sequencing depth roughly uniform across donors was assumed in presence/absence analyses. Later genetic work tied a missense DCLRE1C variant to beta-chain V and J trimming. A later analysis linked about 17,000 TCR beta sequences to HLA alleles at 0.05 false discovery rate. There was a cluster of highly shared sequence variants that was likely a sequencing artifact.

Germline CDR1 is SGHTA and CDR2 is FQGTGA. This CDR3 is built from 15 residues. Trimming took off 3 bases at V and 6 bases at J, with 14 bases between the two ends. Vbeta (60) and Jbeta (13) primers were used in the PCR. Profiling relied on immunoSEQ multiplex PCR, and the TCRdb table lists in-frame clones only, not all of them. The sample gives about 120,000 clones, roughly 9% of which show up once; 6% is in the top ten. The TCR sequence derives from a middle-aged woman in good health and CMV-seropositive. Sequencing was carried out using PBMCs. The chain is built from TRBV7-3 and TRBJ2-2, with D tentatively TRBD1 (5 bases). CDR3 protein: CASSFGRAAAGELFF. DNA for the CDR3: TGTGCCAGCAGCTTCGGCAGGGCGGCCGCCGGGGAGCTGTTTTTT.